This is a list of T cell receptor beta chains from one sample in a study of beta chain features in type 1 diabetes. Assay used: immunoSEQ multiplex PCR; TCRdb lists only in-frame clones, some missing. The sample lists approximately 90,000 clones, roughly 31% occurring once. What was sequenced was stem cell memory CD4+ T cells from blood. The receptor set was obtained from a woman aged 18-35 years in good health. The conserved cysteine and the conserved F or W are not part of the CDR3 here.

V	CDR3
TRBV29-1	SVDPGGEDTQY
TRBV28	ASSSSITSGKTYNEQF
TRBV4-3	ASSQEPGGYSGANVLT
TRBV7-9	ASSQTTGSYEQY
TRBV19	ASRGTGSGYT
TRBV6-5	ASRNSENTEAF
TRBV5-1	ASSLESGYEQY
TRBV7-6	ASSLASGNDEQF
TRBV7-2	ASNKGLAEGNEQF
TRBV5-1	ASRRDSTYEQY
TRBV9	ASSTLGALNTEAF
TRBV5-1	ASSKMRADNEQF
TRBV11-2	ASRFLGDYGYT
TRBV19	ASSITGPTDTQY
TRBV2	ASRGLAGEGEQF
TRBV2	ASQTPLAGLQYEQY
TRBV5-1	ASSIGQSTDTQY
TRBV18	ASSPRTGAMNTEAF
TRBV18	ASSTIQENTEAF
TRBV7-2	ASSLVIRGNEQF
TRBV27	ASSFAGGTDTQY
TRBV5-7	ASSSRQGGETQY
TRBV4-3	ASSQDNGGRTDTQY
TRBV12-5	ASGSTGNTIY
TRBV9	ASSVGVSNEQY
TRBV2	ASNSNVGNEQF
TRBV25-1	ASRKASDFQETQY
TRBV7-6	ASSLRTGRVLSLPYNEQF
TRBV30	AWSAHEGLNQPQH
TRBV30	AWSVPYSWTDSGANVLT
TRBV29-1	SVVLLGARHEQY
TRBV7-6	ASSLAPSGVNTGELF
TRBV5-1	ASSSGTEGIGYT
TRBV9	ASSVEEGFGEAF
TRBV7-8	ASSPDSNYGYT
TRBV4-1	ASSQTKVTDTQY
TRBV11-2	ASSFSGSSYNEQF
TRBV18	ASSPGRGADYGYT
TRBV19	ASSIRGGLYYEQY
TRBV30	AWSRWGEGEQF
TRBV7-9	ASSQGTVYGYT
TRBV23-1	ASSLPLLRFLNTEAF
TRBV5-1	ASSLEARPEETQY
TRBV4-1	ASSQGWSGRAPYNEQF
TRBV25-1	ASSDTTNYGYT